These T cell receptor beta chains were read from a single sample in a study of tumor-infiltrating lymphocytes in primary liver carcinoma. TCRdb fed the multiplex PCR reads into MiXCR, producing one record per CDR3 protein. The sample includes around 20,000 distinct CDR3 sequences, roughly 79% of them seen just once. Sequenced sample: liver tumor tissue from sampling region 4. These receptor sequences come from a woman between 25 and 40 years old with primary liver carcinoma and hepatitis B virus infection. Both conserved end residues are part of each CDR3. Each record gives: clone size, V gene, J gene, D gene, CDR3 DNA, CDR3 protein. A D gene is named only where the DNA matches it firmly. Part of the rows lack a size; the others show once, few, many or a class for expanded clones.

.	TRBV5-6	TRBJ2-7	TRBD1	TGCGCCGGCAGCTTACGGACAGGGCCATCGCAGTACTTC	CAGSLRTGPSQYF
.	TRBV5-6	TRBJ2-1	TRBD2	TGTGCCAGCAGCTTGGGACTAGCTAACAATGAGCAGTTCTTC	CASSLGLANNEQFF
.	TRBV28	TRBJ1-2	.	TGTGCCATCAGGAATAAACAGGGCCGGGGCTACACCTTC	CAIRNKQGRGYTF
.	TRBV4-3	TRBJ2-3	TRBD2	TGCGCCAGCAGCCAGGTTTTTAGCGGGAGAGCAGATACGCAGTACTTT	CASSQVFSGRADTQYF
.	TRBV12-3/TRBV12-4	TRBJ1-1	.	TGTGCCAGCAGTTTAACCACCCCGGGGAATGCTGAAGCTTTCTTT	CASSLTTPGNAEAFF
.	TRBV7-8	TRBJ2-2	.	TGTGCCAGCAGCTCTAATGGACAGAAGAACACCGGGGAGCTGTCTTTT	CASSSNGQKNTGELSF
.	TRBV11-2	TRBJ2-7	.	TGTGCCAGCATCTTAGGAGGTACAGCTCAGAGCTCCTACGAGCAATACTTC	CASILGGTAQSSYEQYF
.	TRBV5-4	TRBJ2-3	.	TGTGCCAGCAGCGTAGACGGACGCCCTCCACTCACAGATACGCTGTATTTT	CASSVDGRPPLTDTLYF
.	TRBV7-8	TRBJ2-2	TRBD2	TGTGTCAGCAGCTCCTCTAGACTAGCGGGAGAGGACACCGGGGAGCTGTTATTT	CVSSSSRLAGEDTGELLF
.	TRBV6-6	TRBJ2-3	TRBD1	TGTGCCAGCAGTTATGGGACAGGGGGCAATCGGCCCCAGTATTTT	CASSYGTGGNRPQYF
few	TRBV11-2	TRBJ2-3	.	TGTGCCAGCAGCCCACAAACTCACACAGATACAGAGTACTTT	CASSPQTHTDTEYF
.	TRBV11-2	TRBJ2-7	.	TGTGCCAGCAGCCTAGAAGTTAGCGATTCCTACGAGCAGTACTTC	CASSLEVSDSYEQYF
.	TRBV6-5	TRBJ2-2	TRBD1	TGTGCCAGCAGTCCTCGGACAGGATTCACCGGGGAGCGGTTTTTT	CASSPRTGFTGERFF
.	TRBV29-1	TRBJ2-7	TRBD2	TGCAGCGTGAACCAGGGACTAGCGGGAGTGTTATACGAGCAGTACTTC	CSVNQGLAGVLYEQYF
.	TRBV7-9	TRBJ2-7	.	TGTGCCAGCAGCTGGGGGCTAGCCGCACCTTACGAGTGGTACTTC	CASSWGLAAPYEWYF
.	TRBV29-1	TRBJ1-2	.	TGCAGCGTTGAAGGAGGAGAGCAGACCTATGGCTACACCTTT	CSVEGGEQTYGYTF
once	TRBV29-1	TRBJ2-5	.	TGCAGCGTCGTTAACAGGGGACTAGAGACCCAATACTTC	CSVVNRGLETQYF
.	TRBV11-3	TRBJ2-3	TRBD1	TGTGCCAGAAGCCCCCGACAGGGGTCAAGCACAGATACGCAGTATTTT	CARSPRQGSSTDTQYF
.	TRBV11-2	TRBJ1-5	.	TGTACCAGCAGCCTACGGTGGGGAGATACGCAGCATTTT	CTSSLRWGDTQHF
.	TRBV5-4	TRBJ1-2	.	TGTGCCAGCAGCCCACGACATGGGAGCTATGGCTACACCTTC	CASSPRHGSYGYTF
.	TRBV6-6	TRBJ2-6	.	TGTGCCAGCAACCCCCGGGGTCGCTCTGAGGCCAACGTCCTGACTTTC	CASNPRGRSEANVLTF
.	TRBV11-1	TRBJ1-1	.	TGTGCCAGCAGCTTCTGGCATGGTTACACCGAAGCTTTCTTT	CASSFWHGYTEAFF
.	TRBV29-1	TRBJ2-6	.	TGCAGCGTTGCGAGAGGGACTGGGGCCAACATCCTGACTTTC	CSVARGTGANILTF
.	TRBV2	TRBJ2-7	.	TGTGCCAGCAGTGAACGGGGGGCGATCTACGACCAGTACTTC	CASSERGAIYDQYF
many	TRBV5-4	TRBJ1-6	.	TGTGCCAGCAGCCTCGGGCCGTATAATTCACCCCTCCACTTC	CASSLGPYNSPLHF
few	TRBV11-2	TRBJ2-5	TRBD2	TGTGCCAGCAGCTACTCCCGTGGTAGCGGGAGAGAGACCCAGTACTTC	CASSYSRGSGRETQYF
.	TRBV7-9	TRBJ2-7	TRBD2	TGTGCCTGCAGCTCACTGGCGGGGGGGCGAGCTTCATACGAGCAGTACTTC	CACSSLAGGRASYEQYF
.	TRBV29-1	TRBJ2-1	.	TGCAGCGTTGAAGGGTCCCGGAGCGGGCGGGCCAGCGAAGAGCAGTTCTTC	CSVEGSRSGRASEEQFF
.	TRBV11-2	TRBJ2-7	.	TGTGCCAGCGGCTCACCTGGGACGGGTAGCTACGAGCAGTGCTTC	CASGSPGTGSYEQCF
.	TRBV11-3	TRBJ2-7	.	TGTGCCAGCAGCCGCAGGGGCAGCGATTACTCCTACGAGCAGTACTTC	CASSRRGSDYSYEQYF
.	TRBV6-5	TRBJ2-2	TRBD1	TGTGCCAGGAGTCTGCGGACAGGGTTCACCAGGGAGCTGTTTTTT	CARSLRTGFTRELFF
.	TRBV11-2	TRBJ1-4	.	TGTGTCAGGAGCTTGGGGCGCAGGGGACATGAAAAACTGTTCTTT	CVRSLGRRGHEKLFF
.	TRBV28	TRBJ1-4	.	TGTGCCAGCAATCCCTCAGGGTGGGGGAATGAAAAACTGTTTTTT	CASNPSGWGNEKLFF
.	TRBV11-2	TRBJ2-2	.	TGTGCCAACAGTCCCGATCCCCAATTGAACGCCGGGGAGCTGCTGTTT	CANSPDPQLNAGELLF
.	TRBV11-2	TRBJ2-3	TRBD1	TGTGCCAGCAGCCGGACGCGACAGGGAAGGGGTTATACGCAGTACTTT	CASSRTRQGRGYTQYF
.	TRBV28	TRBJ2-5	.	TGTGCCAGCAGTTTAGGTCGACGGAAAGGGGAGACCCAGTACTTC	CASSLGRRKGETQYF
.	TRBV11-2	TRBJ1-1	TRBD1	TGTACCAGTAGCGCTCGGGACAGGGGGCGCAAGAGGTGGAGTAGCACTGAGGCTTTCTTT	CTSSARDRGRKRWSSTEAFF
.	TRBV14	TRBJ2-2	.	TGTGCCAGTAGCCCAGGACGAGACACCGGGGAGCTGTTTTTT	CASSPGRDTGELFF
.	TRBV12-3/TRBV12-4	TRBJ1-2	.	TGTGTCAGCACTTCAGGTCTCTCCCACGACTATGTCTACACCTTC	CVSTSGLSHDYVYTF
.	TRBV11-2	TRBJ2-5	.	TGCACCAGCAGCTCCCCGGGGAGCTGTGAGGCCCAGTACTTC	CTSSSPGSCEAQYF
.	TRBV24-1	TRBJ2-2	.	TGTGCCACCAGCCCGCCGGGGCTCGACTCGAACACCGGGGAGCTATTTTTT	CATSPPGLDSNTGELFF
.	TRBV11-3	TRBJ2-1	.	TGTGCCAGCAGCTTAGATCTGGCAGGGAGTTCCTACAATGTACAGTTCTTC	CASSLDLAGSSYNVQFF
large	TRBV7-9	TRBJ2-3	TRBD2	TGTGCCAGCAGCCTATTACTAGCGGGAGCCACAGATACGCAGTATTTT	CASSLLLAGATDTQYF
.	TRBV11-3	TRBJ2-7	TRBD1	TGTGCCGGTAGCCGACGGGACAGGGATTACTCCTACGAGCAGTACTTC	CAGSRRDRDYSYEQYF
.	TRBV4-3	TRBJ2-7	TRBD2	TGCGCCAGTAGCCAAGTTGTGACGGGGGGTCACATTAGCTACAAGCAGTACTTC	CASSQVVTGGHISYKQYF
.	TRBV4-3	TRBJ2-7	TRBD2	TGCGCCAGCAGCCAGGCTGTGACGGGGGGTCACATTATCTATGAGCAGTACTTC	CASSQAVTGGHIIYEQYF
.	TRBV11-2	TRBJ2-7	.	TGTGCCGGCAGCTCATATCCGGATCCCTACGTCTACGAGCCGTACTTC	CAGSSYPDPYVYEPYF
.	TRBV11-1	TRBJ2-7	TRBD2	TGTGCCAGCAGCTTGGAAGGACTAGCGGGAAAGGCCTACGAGCAGTACTTC	CASSLEGLAGKAYEQYF
.	TRBV6-5	TRBJ2-1	TRBD1	TGTGCCAGTGCCCGCGGGACAGGGTACAATGATCAGATCTTC	CASARGTGYNDQIF
.	TRBV7-2	TRBJ2-5	.	TGTGCCAGCAGCATAGTGGTGGGGTCTGAGACCCAGTACTTC	CASSIVVGSETQYF
.	TRBV6-5	TRBJ2-2	TRBD2	TGTGTCAGCTCCCCTAGCGGAGCGAACACCGGGGAGCTGTTTTTT	CVSSPSGANTGELFF
large	TRBV11-3	TRBJ2-7	TRBD1	TGTGCCAGCAGCCGCCGGGACAGGGATTACTCCTACGAGCAGTACTTC	CASSRRDRDYSYEQYF
.	TRBV11-2	TRBJ2-7	.	TGTGCCAGCAGCCTAGGAGGTACAGCTCGGAGTTCCTACGAGCAGTACTTC	CASSLGGTARSSYEQYF
few	TRBV6-5	TRBJ2-2	.	TGTGCCCGCAGTCCGCGGACTGGGTTTACCGGGGAGCTGTTTTTT	CARSPRTGFTGELFF
.	TRBV12-3/TRBV12-4	TRBJ1-2	.	TGTGCCAGCAATTTAGGTCTTTCTCACGACTATGGCTACACCTTC	CASNLGLSHDYGYTF